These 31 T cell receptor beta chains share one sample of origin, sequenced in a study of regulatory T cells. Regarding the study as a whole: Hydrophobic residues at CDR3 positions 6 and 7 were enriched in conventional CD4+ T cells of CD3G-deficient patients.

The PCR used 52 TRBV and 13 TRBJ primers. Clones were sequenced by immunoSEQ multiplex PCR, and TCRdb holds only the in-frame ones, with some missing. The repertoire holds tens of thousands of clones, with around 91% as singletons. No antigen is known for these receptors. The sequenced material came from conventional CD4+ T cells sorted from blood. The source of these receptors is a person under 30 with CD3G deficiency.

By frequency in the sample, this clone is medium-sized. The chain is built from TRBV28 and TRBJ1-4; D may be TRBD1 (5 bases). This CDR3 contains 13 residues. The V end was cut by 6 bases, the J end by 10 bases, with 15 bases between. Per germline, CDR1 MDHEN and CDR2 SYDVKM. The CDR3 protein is CASSPGGTRKLFF. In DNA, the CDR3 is TGTGCCAGCAGCCCGGGGGGGACCAGAAAACTGTTTTTT.

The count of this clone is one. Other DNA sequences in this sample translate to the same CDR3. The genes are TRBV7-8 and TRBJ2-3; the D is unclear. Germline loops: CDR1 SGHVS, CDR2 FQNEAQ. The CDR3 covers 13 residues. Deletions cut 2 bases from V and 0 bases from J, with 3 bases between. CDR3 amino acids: CASSLYSTDTQYF. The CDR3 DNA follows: TGTGCCAGCAGCTTATACAGCACAGATACGCAGTATTTT.

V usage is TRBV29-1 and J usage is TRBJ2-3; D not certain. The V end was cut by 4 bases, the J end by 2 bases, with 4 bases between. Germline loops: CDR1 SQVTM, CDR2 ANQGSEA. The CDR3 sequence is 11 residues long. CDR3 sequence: CSVADTDTQYF. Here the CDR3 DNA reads TGCAGCGTTGCCGACACAGATACGCAGTATTTT.

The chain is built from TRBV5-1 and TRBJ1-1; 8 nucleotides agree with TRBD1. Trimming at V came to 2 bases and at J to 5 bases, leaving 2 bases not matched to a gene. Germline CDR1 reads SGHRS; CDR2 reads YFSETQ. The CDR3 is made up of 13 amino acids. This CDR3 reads CASSLQGDTEAFF. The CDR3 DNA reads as TGCGCCAGCAGCTTACAGGGGGATACTGAAGCTTTCTTT.

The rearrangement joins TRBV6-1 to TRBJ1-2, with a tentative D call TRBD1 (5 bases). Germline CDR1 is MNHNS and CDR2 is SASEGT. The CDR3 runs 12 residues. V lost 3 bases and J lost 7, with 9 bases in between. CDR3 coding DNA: TGTGCCAGCAGTGAGACAGTGGGTGGCTACACCTTC. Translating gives CASSETVGGYTF.

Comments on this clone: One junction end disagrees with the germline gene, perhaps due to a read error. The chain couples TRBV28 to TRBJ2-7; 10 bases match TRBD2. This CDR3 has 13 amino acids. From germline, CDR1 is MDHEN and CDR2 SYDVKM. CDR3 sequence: CASSSPDSGRFEF. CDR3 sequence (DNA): TGTGCCAGCAGCTCTCCGGATAGCGGGAGGTTCGAGTTC.

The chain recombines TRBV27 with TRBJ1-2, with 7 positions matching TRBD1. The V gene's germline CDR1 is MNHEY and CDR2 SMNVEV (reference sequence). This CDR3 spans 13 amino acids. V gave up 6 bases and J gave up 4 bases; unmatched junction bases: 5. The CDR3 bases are TGTGCCAGCAGCCGACAGGGTGGCTATGGCTACACCTTC. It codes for CASSRQGGYGYTF.

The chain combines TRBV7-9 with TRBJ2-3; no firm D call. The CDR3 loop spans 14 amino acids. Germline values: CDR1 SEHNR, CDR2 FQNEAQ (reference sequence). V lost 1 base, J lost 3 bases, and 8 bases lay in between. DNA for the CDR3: TGTGCCAGCAGCTTAGTGCCCGGAACAGATACGCAGTATTTT. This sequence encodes CASSLVPGTDTQYF.

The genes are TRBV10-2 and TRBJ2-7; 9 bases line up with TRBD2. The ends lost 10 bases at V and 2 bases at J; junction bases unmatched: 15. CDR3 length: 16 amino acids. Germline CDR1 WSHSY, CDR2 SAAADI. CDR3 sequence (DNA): TGCGCCACCAAACCCCTACGGGGCGGGGGGGCCTACGAGCAGTACTTC. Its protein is CATKPLRGGGAYEQYF.

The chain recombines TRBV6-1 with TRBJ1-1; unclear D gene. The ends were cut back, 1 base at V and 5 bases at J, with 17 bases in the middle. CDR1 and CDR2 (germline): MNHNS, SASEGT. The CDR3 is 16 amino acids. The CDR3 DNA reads TGTGCCAGCAGTGAAGGGTGGTGGGGAAGCGGGACTGAAGCTTTCTTT. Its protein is CASSEGWWGSGTEAFF.

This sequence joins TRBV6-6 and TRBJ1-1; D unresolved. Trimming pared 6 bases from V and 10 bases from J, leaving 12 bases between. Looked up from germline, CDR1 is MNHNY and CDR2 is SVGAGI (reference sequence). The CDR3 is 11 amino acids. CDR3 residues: CASSSPTRAFF. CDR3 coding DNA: TGTGCCAGCAGCAGTCCGACAAGAGCTTTCTTT.

CDR3 DNA sequence: TGTGCCAGCTCACCGGGCGGTCACTATGGCTACACCTTC. It codes for CASSPGGHYGYTF. The V gene is TRBV18, the J gene TRBJ1-2; D uncertain. This CDR3 comprises 13 residues. CDR1 and CDR2 from the germline V gene are KGHSH and LQKENI. V shed 3 bases and J shed 3 bases, with 8 bases lying between them.

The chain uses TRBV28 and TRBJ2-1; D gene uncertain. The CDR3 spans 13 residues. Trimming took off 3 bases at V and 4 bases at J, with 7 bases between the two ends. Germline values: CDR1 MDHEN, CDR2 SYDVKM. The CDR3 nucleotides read TGTGCCAGCAGTTTGGTGGGATACAATGAGCAGTTCTTC. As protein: CASSLVGYNEQFF.

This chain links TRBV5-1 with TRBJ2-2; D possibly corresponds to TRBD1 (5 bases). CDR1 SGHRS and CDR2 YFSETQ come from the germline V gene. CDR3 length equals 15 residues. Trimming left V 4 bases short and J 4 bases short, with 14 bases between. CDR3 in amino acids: CASSPRVGATGELFF. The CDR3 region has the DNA TGCGCCAGCAGCCCCAGGGTTGGCGCCACCGGGGAGCTGTTTTTT.

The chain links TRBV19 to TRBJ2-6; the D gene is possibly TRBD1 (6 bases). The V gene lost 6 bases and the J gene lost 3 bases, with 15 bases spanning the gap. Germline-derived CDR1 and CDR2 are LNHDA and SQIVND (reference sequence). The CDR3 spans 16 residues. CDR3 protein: CASRSLSGVGANVLTF. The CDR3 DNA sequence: TGTGCCAGTAGGAGCCTTTCAGGGGTTGGGGCCAACGTCCTGACTTTC.

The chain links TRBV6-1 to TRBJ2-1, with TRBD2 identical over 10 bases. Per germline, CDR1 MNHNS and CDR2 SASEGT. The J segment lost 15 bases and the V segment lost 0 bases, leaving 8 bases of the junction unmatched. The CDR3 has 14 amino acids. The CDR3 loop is CASSEARASGSLFF. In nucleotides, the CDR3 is TGTGCCAGCAGTGAAGCGAGGGCTAGCGGGAGTCTGTTCTTC.

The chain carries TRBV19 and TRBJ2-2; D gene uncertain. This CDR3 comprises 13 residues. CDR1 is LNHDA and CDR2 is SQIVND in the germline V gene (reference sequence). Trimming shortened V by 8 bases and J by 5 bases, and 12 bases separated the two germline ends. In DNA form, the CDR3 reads TGTGCCAGTGCGACCTCGAGAACCGGGGAGCTGTTTTTT. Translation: CASATSRTGELFF. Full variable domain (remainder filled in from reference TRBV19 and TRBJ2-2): DGGITQSPKYLFRKEGQNVTLSCEQNLNHDAMYWYRQDPGQGLRLIYYSQIVNDFQKGDIAEGYSVSREKKESFPLTVTSAQKNPTAFYLCASATSRTGELFFGEGSRLTVL.

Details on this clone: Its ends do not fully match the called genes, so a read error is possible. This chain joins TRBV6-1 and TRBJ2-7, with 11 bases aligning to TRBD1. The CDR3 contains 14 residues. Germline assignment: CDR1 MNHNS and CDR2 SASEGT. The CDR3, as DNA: TGTGCCAGTAGTGGACAGGGGGCTATGTACGAGCAGTACTTC. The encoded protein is CASSGQGAMYEQYF.

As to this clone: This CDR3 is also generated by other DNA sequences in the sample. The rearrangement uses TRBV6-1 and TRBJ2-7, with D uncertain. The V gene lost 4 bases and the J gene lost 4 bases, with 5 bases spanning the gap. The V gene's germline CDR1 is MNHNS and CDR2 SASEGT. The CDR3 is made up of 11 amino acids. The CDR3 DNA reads TGTGCCAGCAGTGTAGGGTACGAGCAGTACTTC. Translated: CASSVGYEQYF.

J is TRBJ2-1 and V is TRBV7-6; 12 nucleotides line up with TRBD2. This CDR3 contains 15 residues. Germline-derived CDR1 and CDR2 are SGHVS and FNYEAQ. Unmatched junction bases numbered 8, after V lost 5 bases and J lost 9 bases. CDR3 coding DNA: TGTGCCAGCAGCGTACTAGCGGGGGGAGGCGGTGAGCAGTTCTTC. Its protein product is CASSVLAGGGGEQFF.

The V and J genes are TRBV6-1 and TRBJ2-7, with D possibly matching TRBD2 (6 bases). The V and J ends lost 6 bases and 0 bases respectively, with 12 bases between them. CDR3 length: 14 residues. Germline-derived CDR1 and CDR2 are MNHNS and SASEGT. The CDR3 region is CASRGGGSSYEQYF. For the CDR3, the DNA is TGTGCCAGCAGAGGTGGGGGGAGCTCCTACGAGCAGTACTTC.

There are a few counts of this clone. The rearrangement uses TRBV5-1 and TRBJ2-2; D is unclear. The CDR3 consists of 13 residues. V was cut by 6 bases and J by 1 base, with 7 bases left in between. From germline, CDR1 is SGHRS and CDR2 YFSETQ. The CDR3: CASKEWNTGELFF. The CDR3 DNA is TGCGCCAGCAAGGAGTGGAACACCGGGGAGCTGTTTTTT.

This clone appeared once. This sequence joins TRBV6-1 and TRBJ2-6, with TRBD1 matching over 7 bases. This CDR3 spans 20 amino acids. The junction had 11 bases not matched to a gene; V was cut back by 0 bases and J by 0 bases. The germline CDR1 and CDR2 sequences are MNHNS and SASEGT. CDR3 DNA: TGTGCCAGCAGTGAAGCGATGAGGGGGACAGCAGACTCTGGGGCCAACGTCCTGACTTTC. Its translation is CASSEAMRGTADSGANVLTF.

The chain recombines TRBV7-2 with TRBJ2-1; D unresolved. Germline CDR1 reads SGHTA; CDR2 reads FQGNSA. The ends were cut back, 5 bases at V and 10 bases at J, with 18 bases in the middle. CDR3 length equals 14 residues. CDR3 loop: CASSQRRATDEQFF. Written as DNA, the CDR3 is TGTGCCAGCAGCCAGAGGAGAGCGACGGACGAGCAGTTCTTC.

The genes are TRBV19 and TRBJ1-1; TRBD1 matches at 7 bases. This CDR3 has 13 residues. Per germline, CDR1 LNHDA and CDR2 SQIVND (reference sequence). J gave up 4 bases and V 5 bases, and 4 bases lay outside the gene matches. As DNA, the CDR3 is TGTGCCAGTAGTCTTTCAGGGGGCACTGAAGCTTTCTTT. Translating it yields CASSLSGGTEAFF.

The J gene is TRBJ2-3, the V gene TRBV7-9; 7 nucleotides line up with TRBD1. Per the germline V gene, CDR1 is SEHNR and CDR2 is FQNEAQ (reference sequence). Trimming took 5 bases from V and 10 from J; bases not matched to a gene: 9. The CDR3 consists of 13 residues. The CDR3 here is CASSPTGLRAQYF. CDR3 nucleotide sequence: TGTGCCAGCAGCCCGACAGGGCTCCGAGCGCAGTATTTT.

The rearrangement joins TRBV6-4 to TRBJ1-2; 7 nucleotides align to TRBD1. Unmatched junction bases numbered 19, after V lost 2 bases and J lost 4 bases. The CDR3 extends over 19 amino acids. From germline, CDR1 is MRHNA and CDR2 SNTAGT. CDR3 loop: CASSDPLKGGMSPLYGYTF. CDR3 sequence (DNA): TGTGCCAGCAGTGACCCCCTTAAAGGGGGCATGAGTCCCCTCTATGGCTACACCTTC.

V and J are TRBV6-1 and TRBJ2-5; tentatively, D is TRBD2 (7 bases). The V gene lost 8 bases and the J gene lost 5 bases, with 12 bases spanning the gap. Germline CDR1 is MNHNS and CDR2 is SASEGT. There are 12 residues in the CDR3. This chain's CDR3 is CASGGALETQYF. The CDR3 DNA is TGTGCCAGCGGGGGGGCTCTGGAGACCCAGTACTTC.

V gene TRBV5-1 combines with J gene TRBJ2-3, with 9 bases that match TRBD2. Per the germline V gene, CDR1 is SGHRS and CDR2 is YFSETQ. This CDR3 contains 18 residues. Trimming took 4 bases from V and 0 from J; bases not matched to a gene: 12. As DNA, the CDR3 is TGCGCCAGCAGCCTAGCCCTCCGGACTAGCGCCAGCACAGATACGCAGTATTTT. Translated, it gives CASSLALRTSASTDTQYF.

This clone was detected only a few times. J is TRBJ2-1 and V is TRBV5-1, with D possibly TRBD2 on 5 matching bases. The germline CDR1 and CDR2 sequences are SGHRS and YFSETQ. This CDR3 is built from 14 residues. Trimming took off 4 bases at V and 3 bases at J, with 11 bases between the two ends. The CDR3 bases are TGCGCCAGCAGCCAAGGACTCTTCTACAATGAGCAGTTCTTC. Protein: CASSQGLFYNEQFF.

CDR3 region: CASSLGGSYNEQFF. Here the CDR3 DNA reads TGTGCCAGCAGTTTAGGGGGCTCCTACAATGAGCAGTTCTTC. This chain links TRBV28 with TRBJ2-1, with D perhaps matching TRBD1 or TRBD2 (5 bases each). CDR3 length: 14 amino acids. V was trimmed by 2 bases and J by 0 bases, leaving 5 bases between them. Germline CDR1 reads MDHEN; CDR2 reads SYDVKM.